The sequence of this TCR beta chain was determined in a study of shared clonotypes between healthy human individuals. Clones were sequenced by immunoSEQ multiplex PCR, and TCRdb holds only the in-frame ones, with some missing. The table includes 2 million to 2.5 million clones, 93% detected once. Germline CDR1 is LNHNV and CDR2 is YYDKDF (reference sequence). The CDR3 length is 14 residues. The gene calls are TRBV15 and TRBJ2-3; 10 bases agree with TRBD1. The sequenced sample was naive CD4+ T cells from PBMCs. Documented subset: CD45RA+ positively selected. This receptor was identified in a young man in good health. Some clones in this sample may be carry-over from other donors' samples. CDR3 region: CATGTGDGTDTQYF. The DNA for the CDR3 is TGTGCGACGGGGACAGGGGATGGGACAGATACGCAGTATTTT.